This T cell receptor (beta chain) emerged from a study of CD8 T cells in Susac syndrome. Reverse transcription of roughly 0.45 to 1 ug RNA used random hexamers. TCRdb recomputed calls from the immunoSEQ multiplex PCR reads with MiXCR, one row per CDR3 protein. Of 150,000 to 200,000 distinct CDR3 sequences listed, around 93% are singletons. This CDR3 has 15 amino acids. From germline, CDR1 is MGHRA and CDR2 YSYEKL. With V trimmed by 5 bases and J by 4 bases, 10 bases remained unmatched. This clonotype was picked up a small number of times. The sequenced sample was CD4+ T cells from PBMCs. This receptor was identified in a human donor in good health. The rearrangement joins TRBV4-1 to TRBJ2-7; 8 bases fit TRBD1. CDR3: CASSYEPTGAYEQYV. DNA of the CDR3: TGCGCCAGCAGCTACGAGCCGACAGGGGCTTACGAGCAGTACGTC.